A selection of T cell receptor beta chains follows, all from one sample in a study of blood T cell repertoires in COVID-19. Clones were read by immunoSEQ multiplex PCR, and TCRdb kept only the in-frame ones, dropping some. This sample has over 250,000 clones; 85% to 90% occur once, and the top ten carry less than 2%. The specimen sequenced was PBMCs or T cells enriched from blood (not recorded which). These receptors were obtained from a woman aged 60-75 years who had recovered from COVID-19. CDR3s include the opening cysteine and the closing phenylalanine or tryptophan. The D gene is left open where the match is weak. Size values are once, few and many counts, or a class for expanded clones, and some rows have none.

length: 16
size: -
D: -
J: TRBJ1-5
V: TRBV19
CDR3: CASSFRPRDTNQPQHF
DNA: TGTGCCAGTAGTTTCAGGCCCCGGGACACCAATCAGCCCCAGCATTTT

length: 14
size: once
D: -
J: TRBJ1-1
V: TRBV9
CDR3: CASSTTGSNTEAFF
DNA: TGTGCCAGCAGCACAACAGGGTCGAACACTGAAGCTTTCTTT

length: 15
size: -
D: TRBD2
J: TRBJ2-1
V: TRBV29-1
CDR3: CSAPPLAGGYNEQFF
DNA: TGCAGCGCACCGCCCCTAGCGGGAGGTTACAATGAGCAGTTCTTC

length: 14
size: -
D: -
J: TRBJ1-2
V: TRBV24-1
CDR3: CATSDLDRTRGYTF
DNA: TGTGCCACCAGTGATTTGGACCGGACTAGGGGCTACACCTTC

length: 14
size: -
D: TRBD1
J: TRBJ1-2
V: TRBV15
CDR3: CATSGQGAHYGYTF
DNA: TGTGCCACCAGCGGACAGGGGGCTCACTATGGCTACACCTTC

length: 13
size: -
D: -
J: TRBJ2-7
V: TRBV19
CDR3: CASSTARAYEQYF
DNA: TGTGCCAGTAGTACCGCCCGGGCCTACGAGCAGTACTTC

length: 13
size: few
D: TRBD1
J: TRBJ1-4
V: TRBV28
CDR3: CASGGTADEKLFF
DNA: TGTGCCTCGGGCGGGACAGCCGATGAAAAACTGTTTTTT

length: 17
size: -
D: TRBD2
J: TRBJ2-3
V: TRBV11-2
CDR3: CASSRMGGGYGTDTQYF
DNA: TGTGCCAGCAGCCGGATGGGGGGAGGGTACGGCACAGATACGCAGTATTTT

length: 14
size: -
D: -
J: TRBJ1-2
V: TRBV5-1
CDR3: CASSLYDSNYGYTF
DNA: TGCGCCAGCAGCTTGTACGACAGTAACTATGGCTACACCTTC

length: 15
size: -
D: TRBD2
J: TRBJ2-7
V: TRBV28
CDR3: CASSTTGGKTYEQYF
DNA: TGTGCCAGCAGCACCACGGGGGGAAAAACCTACGAGCAGTACTTC

length: 13
size: -
D: TRBD1
J: TRBJ1-2
V: TRBV12-3/TRBV12-4
CDR3: CASSYDREYGYTF
DNA: TGTGCCAGCAGTTACGACAGGGAATATGGCTACACCTTC

length: 15
size: -
D: TRBD2
J: TRBJ2-3
V: TRBV11-2
CDR3: CASSPWTSSVDTQYF
DNA: TGTGCCAGCAGCCCCTGGACTAGCTCGGTGGATACGCAGTATTTT

length: 14
size: -
D: TRBD1
J: TRBJ1-2
V: TRBV6-5
CDR3: CASTSGTGGGGYTF
DNA: TGTGCCAGCACGTCCGGGACAGGGGGCGGTGGCTACACCTTC

length: 13
size: -
D: TRBD1
J: TRBJ1-1
V: TRBV27
CDR3: CASRRGGRTEAFF
DNA: TGTGCCAGCAGAAGAGGGGGCAGGACTGAAGCTTTCTTT

length: 13
size: -
D: TRBD1
J: TRBJ1-4
V: TRBV28
CDR3: CASSQGDQEKLFF
DNA: TGTGCCAGCAGCCAGGGGGATCAGGAAAAACTGTTTTTT

length: 14
size: few
D: TRBD2
J: TRBJ2-7
V: TRBV7-9
CDR3: CATKASGSSDEQYF
DNA: TGTGCCACTAAAGCTAGCGGGAGTTCCGACGAGCAGTACTTC

length: 14
size: -
D: -
J: TRBJ1-2
V: TRBV28
CDR3: CASSSGGAPYGYTF
DNA: TGTGCCAGCAGTTCGGGGGGCGCCCCGTATGGCTACACCTTC

length: 14
size: -
D: TRBD2
J: TRBJ2-5
V: TRBV11-3
CDR3: CASSLVGTSGTQYF
DNA: TGTGCCAGCAGCTTAGTTGGGACTAGTGGGACCCAGTACTTC

length: 16
size: -
D: TRBD2
J: TRBJ2-1
V: TRBV30
CDR3: CAWSRGGSRTYNEQFF
DNA: TGTGCCTGGAGTCGGGGGGGATCTCGGACCTACAATGAGCAGTTCTTC

length: 15
size: once
D: -
J: TRBJ2-2
V: TRBV21-1
CDR3: CASSNASGMAGELFF
DNA: TGTGCCAGCAGCAATGCATCGGGAATGGCCGGGGAGCTGTTTTTT

length: 15
size: once
D: TRBD2
J: TRBJ2-5
V: TRBV7-9
CDR3: CASSIGTSEQETQYF
DNA: TGTGCCAGCAGCATCGGGACTAGCGAGCAAGAGACCCAGTACTTC

length: 16
size: -
D: TRBD2
J: TRBJ2-1
V: TRBV20-1
CDR3: CSASHPSSGRANEQFF
DNA: TGCAGTGCTAGTCACCCTTCTAGCGGGAGGGCGAATGAGCAGTTCTTC

length: 15
size: -
D: TRBD2
J: TRBJ2-3
V: TRBV2
CDR3: CASSEVVAGPDTQYF
DNA: TGTGCCAGCAGTGAGGTGGTAGCGGGGCCAGATACGCAGTATTTT

length: 13
size: -
D: -
J: TRBJ1-1
V: TRBV18
CDR3: CASSRTENTEAFF
DNA: TGTGCCAGCTCGCGGACAGAAAACACTGAAGCTTTCTTT

length: 13
size: -
D: -
J: TRBJ1-4
V: TRBV27
CDR3: CASSLYRNEKLFF
DNA: TGTGCCAGCAGTTTATACAGGAATGAAAAACTGTTTTTT

length: 17
size: -
D: TRBD1
J: TRBJ2-7
V: TRBV28
CDR3: CASRNLDRGLGSYEQYF
DNA: TGTGCCAGCAGAAACCTTGACAGGGGGCTGGGTTCCTACGAGCAGTACTTC

length: 15
size: -
D: TRBD1
J: TRBJ1-2
V: TRBV4-1
CDR3: CASSQAGTVRYGYTF
DNA: TGCGCCAGCAGCCAAGCCGGGACAGTTCGATATGGCTACACCTTC

length: 13
size: -
D: TRBD1
J: TRBJ1-5
V: TRBV6-5
CDR3: CASTDRGYQPQHF
DNA: TGTGCCAGCACCGACAGGGGATATCAGCCCCAGCATTTT

length: 13
size: -
D: -
J: TRBJ2-2
V: TRBV5-1
CDR3: CASSLAVTGELFF
DNA: TGCGCCAGCAGCTTGGCGGTCACCGGGGAGCTGTTTTTT

length: 13
size: once
D: -
J: TRBJ2-5
V: TRBV9
CDR3: CASSVEEWETQYF
DNA: TGTGCCAGCAGCGTAGAGGAGTGGGAGACCCAGTACTTC

length: 12
size: once
D: -
J: TRBJ2-7
V: TRBV7-2
CDR3: CASSPDPVEQYF
DNA: TGTGCCAGCAGCCCAGATCCCGTTGAGCAGTACTTC

length: 16
size: -
D: TRBD1
J: TRBJ1-3
V: TRBV19
CDR3: CASSIVGQANGNTIYF
DNA: TGTGCCAGTAGTATAGTGGGACAGGCGAATGGAAACACCATATATTTT

length: 14
size: -
D: -
J: TRBJ1-1
V: TRBV28
CDR3: CASGSGGAFTEAFF
DNA: TGTGCCAGCGGGTCGGGGGGCGCTTTCACTGAAGCTTTCTTT

length: 13
size: once
D: TRBD2
J: TRBJ2-3
V: TRBV27
CDR3: CASSSTSSDTQYF
DNA: TGTGCCAGCAGTTCGACTAGCTCAGATACGCAGTATTTT

length: 16
size: -
D: TRBD1
J: TRBJ2-5
V: TRBV11-2
CDR3: CASSLGETGDRKTQYF
DNA: TGTGCCAGCAGCTTAGGAGAGACAGGGGATAGGAAGACCCAGTACTTC

length: 15
size: -
D: -
J: TRBJ1-2
V: TRBV28
CDR3: CASSFSAGEYYGYTF
DNA: TGTGCCAGCAGTTTTTCCGCAGGGGAGTACTATGGCTACACCTTC

length: 14
size: -
D: -
J: TRBJ2-5
V: TRBV7-8
CDR3: CASAGHETQETQYF
DNA: TGTGCCTCCGCGGGCCATGAAACTCAAGAGACCCAGTACTTC

length: 14
size: -
D: -
J: TRBJ2-3
V: TRBV19
CDR3: CASRPSTSTDTQYF
DNA: TGTGCCAGTAGACCTAGCACAAGCACAGATACGCAGTATTTT

length: 16
size: -
D: TRBD2
J: TRBJ2-5
V: TRBV3-1/TRBV3-2
CDR3: CASSQLPGLAGETQYF
DNA: TGTGCCAGCAGCCAGCTACCGGGACTAGCGGGAGAGACCCAGTACTTC

length: 13
size: -
D: -
J: TRBJ1-1
V: TRBV30
CDR3: CAWSRGVVSEAFF
DNA: TGTGCCTGGAGTCGCGGCGTTGTCTCTGAAGCTTTCTTT

length: 16
size: -
D: TRBD1
J: TRBJ2-3
V: TRBV6-5
CDR3: CASSYSGQGSTDTQYF
DNA: TGTGCCAGCAGTTACTCGGGACAGGGGAGCACAGATACGCAGTATTTT

length: 15
size: once
D: -
J: TRBJ2-1
V: TRBV27
CDR3: CASSPLAESYNEQFF
DNA: TGTGCCAGCAGTCCATTAGCGGAATCCTACAATGAGCAGTTCTTC

length: 15
size: -
D: -
J: TRBJ2-6
V: TRBV7-3
CDR3: CASSLPGAGANVLTF
DNA: TGTGCCAGCAGCTTACCAGGTGCTGGGGCCAACGTCCTGACTTTC

length: 15
size: -
D: -
J: TRBJ2-1
V: TRBV6-6
CDR3: CASSYLVVDYNEQFF
DNA: TGTGCCAGCAGCTACCTAGTGGTGGATTACAATGAGCAGTTCTTC

length: 13
size: -
D: -
J: TRBJ2-7
V: TRBV9
CDR3: CASSPLWSHEQYF
DNA: TGTGCCAGCAGCCCACTTTGGTCCCACGAGCAGTACTTC

length: 16
size: -
D: TRBD2
J: TRBJ2-5
V: TRBV7-9
CDR3: CASSSRLAGVMETQYF
DNA: TGTGCCAGCAGCTCCAGACTAGCGGGAGTTATGGAGACCCAGTACTTC

length: 10
size: -
D: -
J: TRBJ1-1
V: TRBV6-6
CDR3: CASKSSEAFF
DNA: TGTGCCAGCAAATCGTCTGAAGCTTTCTTT

length: 15
size: few
D: TRBD1
J: TRBJ2-1
V: TRBV27
CDR3: CASRGGQGSYNEQFF
DNA: TGTGCCAGCAGGGGGGGACAGGGTTCCTACAATGAGCAGTTCTTC

length: 17
size: -
D: TRBD2
J: TRBJ2-3
V: TRBV10-3
CDR3: CAIRGAGGRSFTDTQYF
DNA: TGTGCCATCAGGGGAGCGGGGGGGCGAAGTTTTACAGATACGCAGTATTTT

length: 14
size: once
D: TRBD1
J: TRBJ1-2
V: TRBV4-2
CDR3: CASSQQGQGADYTF
DNA: TGTGCCAGCAGCCAACAGGGACAGGGTGCCGACTACACCTTC

length: 12
size: -
D: -
J: TRBJ1-3
V: TRBV28
CDR3: CASSWGQLTIYF
DNA: TGTGCCAGCAGTTGGGGCCAGCTCACCATATATTTT

length: 15
size: -
D: -
J: TRBJ1-2
V: TRBV6-2/TRBV6-3
CDR3: CASNPIGGGSYGYTF
DNA: TGTGCCAGCAACCCCATCGGGGGGGGGTCCTATGGCTACACCTTC

length: 13
size: -
D: -
J: TRBJ1-2
V: TRBV28
CDR3: CASSSVQVYGYTF
DNA: TGTGCCAGCAGTTCTGTTCAGGTCTATGGCTACACCTTC

length: 15
size: few
D: TRBD1
J: TRBJ1-2
V: TRBV3-1/TRBV3-2
CDR3: CASSPVAGGGYGYTF
DNA: TGTGCCAGCAGCCCGGTAGCAGGGGGCGGCTATGGCTACACCTTC

length: 15
size: once
D: TRBD1
J: TRBJ1-5
V: TRBV27
CDR3: CASSDGQGYNQPQHF
DNA: TGTGCCAGCAGTGATGGACAGGGCTACAATCAGCCCCAGCATTTT

length: 14
size: once
D: -
J: TRBJ1-3
V: TRBV2
CDR3: CASSESGSGNTIYF
DNA: TGTGCCAGCAGTGAATCAGGCTCTGGAAACACCATATATTTT

length: 16
size: -
D: -
J: TRBJ2-2
V: TRBV2
CDR3: CASSEQGLGNTGELFF
DNA: TGTGCCAGCAGTGAACAGGGGTTAGGAAATACCGGGGAGCTGTTTTTT

length: 14
size: once
D: -
J: TRBJ2-3
V: TRBV19
CDR3: CASSIGNGGDTQYF
DNA: TGTGCCAGTAGTATAGGGAATGGGGGCGATACGCAGTATTTT

length: 14
size: -
D: TRBD1
J: TRBJ1-2
V: TRBV5-1
CDR3: CASSLGDRGYGYTF
DNA: TGCGCCAGCAGCTTGGGGGACAGGGGCTATGGCTACACCTTC

length: 10
size: -
D: -
J: TRBJ1-1
V: TRBV4-1
CDR3: CASNSTEAFF
DNA: TGCGCCAGCAACTCCACTGAAGCTTTCTTT